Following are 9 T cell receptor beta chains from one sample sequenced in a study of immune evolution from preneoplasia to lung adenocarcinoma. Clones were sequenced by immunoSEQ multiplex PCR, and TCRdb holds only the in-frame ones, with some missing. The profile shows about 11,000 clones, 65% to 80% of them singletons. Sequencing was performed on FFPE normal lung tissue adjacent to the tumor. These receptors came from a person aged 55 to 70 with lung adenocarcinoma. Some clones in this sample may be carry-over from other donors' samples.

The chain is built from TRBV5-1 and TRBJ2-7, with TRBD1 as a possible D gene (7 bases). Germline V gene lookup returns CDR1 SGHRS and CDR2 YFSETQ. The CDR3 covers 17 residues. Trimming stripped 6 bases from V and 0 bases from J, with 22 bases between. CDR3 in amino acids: CASNPSISGGISYEQYF. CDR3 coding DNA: TGCGCCAGCAACCCTTCAATTTCAGGGGGGATCTCCTACGAGCAGTACTTC.

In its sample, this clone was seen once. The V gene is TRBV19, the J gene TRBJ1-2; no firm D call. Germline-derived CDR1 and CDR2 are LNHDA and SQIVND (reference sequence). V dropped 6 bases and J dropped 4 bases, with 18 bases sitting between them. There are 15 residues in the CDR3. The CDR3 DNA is TGTGCCAGTAGAGACTCTGATACCCGGGGCTATGGCTACACCTTC. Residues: CASRDSDTRGYGYTF.

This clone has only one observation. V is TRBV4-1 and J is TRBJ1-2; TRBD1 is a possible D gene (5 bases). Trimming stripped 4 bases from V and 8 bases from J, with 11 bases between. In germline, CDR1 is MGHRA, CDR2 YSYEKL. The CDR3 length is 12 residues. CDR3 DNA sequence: TGCGCCAGCAGCCCTCCCGGGGGGGGCTACACCTTC. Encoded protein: CASSPPGGGYTF.

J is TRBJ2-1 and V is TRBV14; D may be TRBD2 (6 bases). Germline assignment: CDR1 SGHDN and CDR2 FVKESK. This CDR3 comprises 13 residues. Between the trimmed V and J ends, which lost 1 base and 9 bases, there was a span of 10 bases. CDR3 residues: CASSQVLASEQFF. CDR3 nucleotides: TGTGCCAGCAGCCAAGTACTAGCTTCTGAGCAGTTCTTC.

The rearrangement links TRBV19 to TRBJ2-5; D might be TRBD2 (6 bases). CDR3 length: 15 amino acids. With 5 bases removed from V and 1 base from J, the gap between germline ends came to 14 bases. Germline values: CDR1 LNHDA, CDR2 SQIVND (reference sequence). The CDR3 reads CASSPGDRVQETQYF. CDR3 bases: TGTGCCAGTAGTCCGGGGGATAGGGTCCAAGAGACCCAGTACTTC.

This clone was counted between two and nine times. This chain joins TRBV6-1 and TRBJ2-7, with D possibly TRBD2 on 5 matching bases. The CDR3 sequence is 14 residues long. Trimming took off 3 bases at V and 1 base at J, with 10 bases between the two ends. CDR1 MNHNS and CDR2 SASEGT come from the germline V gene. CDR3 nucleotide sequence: TGTGCCAGCAGTGACGGGCGGGCTTCCTACGAGCAGTACTTC. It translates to CASSDGRASYEQYF.

Written as DNA, the CDR3 is TGTGCCAGCAGGGACAGGGTCGAGCGCACTGAAGCTTTCTTT. This gives the protein CASRDRVERTEAFF. The chain combines TRBV6-5 with TRBJ1-1; 8 bases agree with TRBD1. The CDR3 totals 14 residues. Germline-derived CDR1 and CDR2 are MNHEY and SVGAGI. V trimming: 6 bases; J trimming: 4 bases; junction bases outside the gene matches: 7.

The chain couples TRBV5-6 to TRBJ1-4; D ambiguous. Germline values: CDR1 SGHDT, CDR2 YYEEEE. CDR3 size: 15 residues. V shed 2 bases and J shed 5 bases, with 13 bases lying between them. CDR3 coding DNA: TGTGCCAGCAGCTTTTTTCAGGACCGAAATGAAAAACTGTTTTTT. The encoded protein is CASSFFQDRNEKLFF.

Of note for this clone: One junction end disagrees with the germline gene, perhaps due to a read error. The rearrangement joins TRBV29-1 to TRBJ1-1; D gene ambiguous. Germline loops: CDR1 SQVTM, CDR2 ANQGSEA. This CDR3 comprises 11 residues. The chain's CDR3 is CSVEFNTETFF. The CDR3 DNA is TGCAGCGTTGAATTTAACACTGAAACTTTCTTT.